This is a list of T cell receptor beta chains from one sample in a study of blood T cell repertoires in COVID-19. Clones were sequenced by immunoSEQ multiplex PCR, and TCRdb holds only the in-frame ones, with some missing. The profile shows 200,000 to 250,000 clones, approximately 81% of them singletons. The sample taken for sequencing was peripheral blood. The receptors come from a man between 35 and 55 years old with acute or convalescent COVID-19. Both conserved end residues are part of each CDR3. D genes are given only for firm matches. For some rows the clone size is stated as once, few or many, or as a class when expanded; others skip it.

size	V	J	D	DNA	CDR3
-	TRBV29-1	TRBJ2-2	-	TGCAGCGTTGAAGAGGGGGCGGGCGGGGAGCTGTTTTTT	CSVEEGAGGELFF
-	TRBV19	TRBJ2-7	-	TGTGCCAGTAGTGCCCGGGACAAAGGTTACGAGCAGTACTTC	CASSARDKGYEQYF
-	TRBV5-1	TRBJ1-2	TRBD1	TGCGCCAGCACCGGGACAGGGGATGACTACACCTTC	CASTGTGDDYTF
-	TRBV9	TRBJ1-4	TRBD1	TGTGCCAGCAGCCCACGGACAGGGAATGAAAAACTGTTTTTT	CASSPRTGNEKLFF
-	TRBV24-1	TRBJ1-5	-	TGTGCCACCAGTGACTCTCCCTCGGGACAAATCAATCAGCCCCAGCATTTT	CATSDSPSGQINQPQHF
-	TRBV9	TRBJ1-2	TRBD1	TGTGCCAGCAGCGTAGGTGGTGTGCAGGGGGTCTATGGCTACACCTTC	CASSVGGVQGVYGYTF
-	TRBV3-1/TRBV3-2	TRBJ2-3	-	TGTGCCAGCAGCCAAGTGCGGGGACGCACAGATACGCAGTATTTT	CASSQVRGRTDTQYF
-	TRBV15	TRBJ1-2	-	TGTGCCACCTTGACGACAGCATCCCCCTATGGCTACACCTTC	CATLTTASPYGYTF
-	TRBV24-1	TRBJ1-1	-	TGTGCCACCAGTGATCCCGGGAGGGGAGACACTGAAGCTTTCTTT	CATSDPGRGDTEAFF
-	TRBV2	TRBJ1-1	-	TGTGCCAGCAGTGCAGGGGTCACTGAAGCTTTCTTT	CASSAGVTEAFF
-	TRBV6-5	TRBJ1-2	TRBD1	TGTGCCAGCGCCCAGGGGACAGGAAAGGATGGCTACACCTTC	CASAQGTGKDGYTF
-	TRBV5-1	TRBJ1-2	TRBD1	TGCGCCAGCAGCCTTTGGGTACAGGGGGGCTACACCTTC	CASSLWVQGGYTF
-	TRBV5-1	TRBJ1-1	-	TGCGCCAGCAGCCGGGATCCCGGGAACACTGAAGCTTTCTTT	CASSRDPGNTEAFF
-	TRBV10-1	TRBJ2-2	TRBD2	TGCGCCAGCAGGCGACTAGCGGGAACGAACACCGGGGAGCTGTTTTTT	CASRRLAGTNTGELFF
-	TRBV28	TRBJ1-2	TRBD1	TGTGCCAGCAGGGGACAGTCAAAAACTGAGGCCTATGGCTACACCTTC	CASRGQSKTEAYGYTF
once	TRBV4-1	TRBJ1-5	-	TGCGCCAGCAGCTTAACAAGAAATGACTGGGGAGGTCAGCCCCAGCATTTT	CASSLTRNDWGGQPQHF
-	TRBV5-1	TRBJ1-1	-	TGCGCCAGCAGCCACAGGGAGTACACTGAAGCTTTCTTT	CASSHREYTEAFF
-	TRBV6-6	TRBJ1-1	-	TGTGCCAGCAGACCCCCGTCGGGGAACACTGAAGCTTTCTTT	CASRPPSGNTEAFF
-	TRBV9	TRBJ2-1	-	TGTGCCAGCAGCGTAGACCCGGCCGCCAGGCCCCAGTTCTTC	CASSVDPAARPQFF
-	TRBV9	TRBJ1-4	-	TGTGCCAGCAGCCCCGGAAGGCAGGATGGAGAAAAACTGTTTTTT	CASSPGRQDGEKLFF
-	TRBV27	TRBJ1-4	TRBD1	TGTGCCAGCACCCGTGGGACAGGGGAGGAAAAACTGTTTTTT	CASTRGTGEEKLFF
-	TRBV27	TRBJ1-5	-	TGTGCCAGCGCCCCAGTCCGAAGTGATCAGCCCCAGCATTTT	CASAPVRSDQPQHF
-	TRBV11-2	TRBJ1-2	TRBD1	TGTGCCAGCAGCCTAGAGGGGGCCGTGGTGGGTGGCTACACCTTC	CASSLEGAVVGGYTF
once	TRBV5-4	TRBJ1-3	TRBD1	TGTGCCAGCAAACAAGGGGGCGCTTCTGGAAACACCATATATTTT	CASKQGGASGNTIYF
-	TRBV2	TRBJ2-3	TRBD1	TGTGCCAGTCTCCAGGGGGTAATCGATACGCAGTATTTT	CASLQGVIDTQYF
-	TRBV5-4	TRBJ2-5	TRBD2	TGTGCCAGCAGCCCGGGGGGGCTCTCGACCGAAGAGACCCAGTACTTC	CASSPGGLSTEETQYF
-	TRBV19	TRBJ1-3	-	TGTGCCAGTAGTACCTTCTCAAGGACAGCTTCTGGAAACACCATATATTTT	CASSTFSRTASGNTIYF
-	TRBV7-5	TRBJ1-1	-	TGTGCCAGAAGCTCCACAAGTTACAGGGGGCAACAACCTAGAGTGGACACTGAAGCTTTCTTT	CARSSTSYRGQQPRVDTEAFF
-	TRBV15	TRBJ1-5	TRBD1	TGTGCCACCAGCAGGGTACGACAGGGCTACAATCAGCCCCAGCATTTT	CATSRVRQGYNQPQHF
-	TRBV11-2	TRBJ2-3	-	TGTGCCAGCAGCTTCGCTAAACCCACAGATACGCAGTATTTT	CASSFAKPTDTQYF
-	TRBV7-9	TRBJ2-2	-	TGTGCCAGCAGCTTGATAGTCGGGGAGCTGTTTTTT	CASSLIVGELFF
-	TRBV4-2	TRBJ2-5	TRBD2	TGTGCCAGCAGCCAAGTGACAGCGGGGGGGCAAGAGACCCAGTACTTC	CASSQVTAGGQETQYF
few	TRBV19	TRBJ1-5	TRBD1	TGTGCCAGTAGCCCAGGACAGGCTAGCAATCAGCCCCAGCATTTT	CASSPGQASNQPQHF
few	TRBV7-8	TRBJ2-3	TRBD2	TGTGCCAGCAGCTTAAGTAGGGCTAGCGGGGGACCCGACACAGATACGCAGTATTTT	CASSLSRASGGPDTDTQYF
once	TRBV5-1	TRBJ2-2	TRBD1	TGCGCCAGCAGCTTTGGGTCGACAGGGGCCGACACCGGGGAGCTGTTTTTT	CASSFGSTGADTGELFF
-	TRBV19	TRBJ1-5	TRBD1	TGTGCCAGTAGTGTTGGACAGGGGGAACAGCCCCAGCATTTT	CASSVGQGEQPQHF
-	TRBV11-2	TRBJ2-7	TRBD2	TGTGCCAGCAGCTTACGGGAGGACTACGAGCAGTACTTC	CASSLREDYEQYF
once	TRBV5-6	TRBJ2-2	-	TGTGCCAGCAGCTTGGTAGGTGAACTAAACACCGGGGAGCTGTTTTTT	CASSLVGELNTGELFF
-	TRBV27	TRBJ1-5	TRBD1	TGTGCCAGCAGCGGGACAGCCAACAATCAGCCCCAGCATTTT	CASSGTANNQPQHF
-	TRBV15	TRBJ1-1	TRBD1	TGTGCCACCAGCAGCCCCCTAGGGGGCGCCCCCGAAGCTTTCTTT	CATSSPLGGAPEAFF
-	TRBV6-2/TRBV6-3	TRBJ1-1	TRBD1	TGTGCCAGCAGTTACTCAGTGACAGGGGGGACTGAAGCTTTCTTT	CASSYSVTGGTEAFF
-	TRBV5-1	TRBJ2-2	-	TGCGCCAATACGACGGGGACGAACACCGGGGAGCTGTTTTTT	CANTTGTNTGELFF
-	TRBV7-9	TRBJ1-5	-	TGTGCCAGCAGCCCGGAAGGGGGACCGAATCAGCCCCAGCATTTT	CASSPEGGPNQPQHF
-	TRBV3-1/TRBV3-2	TRBJ2-5	TRBD1	TGTGCCAGCTCCCTTGGGGCAGGGGGCTCGGAGACCCAGTACTTC	CASSLGAGGSETQYF
-	TRBV12-3/TRBV12-4	TRBJ1-2	-	TGTGCCAGCCACGGGGTTAGAGGCTACACCTTC	CASHGVRGYTF
-	TRBV19	TRBJ1-3	-	TGTGCCAGTAGTCGGGAAGCTGGAAACACCATATATTTT	CASSREAGNTIYF
-	TRBV12-3/TRBV12-4	TRBJ2-2	-	TGTGCCAGCAGTGCGTACGTCACCGGGGAGCTGTTTTTT	CASSAYVTGELFF
-	TRBV27	TRBJ2-3	TRBD1	TGTGCCAGCGGCGGACAGGGGGGAGGAGATACGCAGTATTTT	CASGGQGGGDTQYF
-	TRBV4-3	TRBJ1-2	-	TGCGCCAGCAGCCAAGCAGTTAACTATGGCTACACCTTC	CASSQAVNYGYTF